One T cell receptor beta chain is described in this entry. V was cut by 6 bases and J by 8 bases, with 19 bases left in between. The CDR3 covers 15 residues. These data come from a study of T-cell reconstitution after alpha-beta-depleted transplantation in children. Using unique molecular identifiers, the investigators prepared the TCRbeta library. TCRdb reanalysed the PCR reads using MiXCR and keeps one entry per CDR3 protein. The repertoire consists of 540,000 or so distinct CDR3 sequences, with approximately 22% occurring once and the leading ten covering approximately 14%. This clonotype was sampled from a boy younger than two who had a stem cell transplant for acute myeloid leukemia, so the T cells may come from the graft donor. The sample in question was PBMCs, mostly from graft donor cells, obtained 360 days after TCRalphabeta/CD19-depleted stem cell transplant. V gene TRBV12-3 or TRBV12-4 combines with J gene TRBJ1-4; weak D call: TRBD1 (5 bases). CDR3 loop: CASRGDWEGEEKLFF. The CDR3 DNA follows: TGTGCCAGCAGGGGCGACTGGGAAGGGGAGGAAAAACTGTTTTTT.